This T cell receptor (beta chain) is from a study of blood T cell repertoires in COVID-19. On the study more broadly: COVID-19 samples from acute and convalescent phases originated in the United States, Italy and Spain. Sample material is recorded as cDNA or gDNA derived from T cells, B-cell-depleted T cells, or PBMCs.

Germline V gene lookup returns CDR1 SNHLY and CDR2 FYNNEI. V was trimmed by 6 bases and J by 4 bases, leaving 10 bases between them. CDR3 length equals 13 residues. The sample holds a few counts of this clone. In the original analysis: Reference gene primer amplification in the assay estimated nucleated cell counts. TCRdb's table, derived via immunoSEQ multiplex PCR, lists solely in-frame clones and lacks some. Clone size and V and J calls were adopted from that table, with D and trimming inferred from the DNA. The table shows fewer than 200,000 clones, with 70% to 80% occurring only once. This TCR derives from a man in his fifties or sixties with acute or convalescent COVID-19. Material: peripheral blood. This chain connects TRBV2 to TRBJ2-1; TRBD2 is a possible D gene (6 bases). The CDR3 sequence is CASRVGTYNEQFF. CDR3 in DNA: TGTGCCAGCAGGGTTGGGACTTACAATGAGCAGTTCTTC. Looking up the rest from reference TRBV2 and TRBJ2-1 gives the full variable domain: EPEVTQTPSHQVTQMGQEVILRCVPISNHLYFYWYRQILGQKVEFLVSFYNNEISEKSEIFDDQFSVERPDGSNFTLKIRSTKLEDSAMYFCASRVGTYNEQFFGPGTRLTVL.